The TCR beta chain described here comes from a study of T-cell reconstitution after alpha-beta-depleted transplantation in children. During its preparation, the TCRbeta library received unique molecular identifiers. TCRdb re-called the PCR reads through MiXCR, storing one row per CDR3 protein. This table holds fewer than 1 million distinct CDR3 sequences, approximately 15% found once. Regarding this clonotype: Its antigen is undetermined.

Whole-study results and caveats: Diversity and T-cell counts at one year after transplant derived mostly from new T cells.

Per the germline V gene, CDR1 is SNHLY and CDR2 is FYNNEI. There are 11 residues in the CDR3. The germline V and J ends were trimmed by 11 bases and 5 bases, with 13 bases remaining between them. The chain employs TRBV2 and TRBJ2-7; D ambiguous. This receptor was obtained from a male patient younger than 18 who had a stem cell transplant for acute lymphoblastic leukemia, so the T cells may come from the graft donor. Sequences were derived from PBMCs, mostly from graft donor cells, sampled 360 days after TCRalphabeta/CD19-depleted stem cell transplant. The CDR3 loop reads CAPGAMDEQYF. The CDR3 DNA is TGTGCCCCAGGAGCGATGGACGAGCAGTACTTC.